These 32 T cell receptor beta chains came from one sample sequenced in a study of cytomegalovirus exposure and HLA in healthy donors. Primers included in the PCR were 60 Vbeta and 13 Jbeta primers. TCRdb keeps only in-frame clones here, not all; method: immunoSEQ multiplex PCR. The repertoire holds more than 20,000 clones, approximately 75% seen once, with around 4.5% in the top ten. Sequenced material: PBMCs. These receptors were collected from a male donor in good health and CMV-seronegative.

The chain links TRBV28 to TRBJ2-7, with 9 bases matching TRBD1. The CDR3 length is 15 residues. Germline V gives CDR1 MDHEN, CDR2 SYDVKM. The V gene end was trimmed by 2 bases and the J gene end by 5 bases; junction bases not matched to a gene: 7. In DNA, the CDR3 is TGTGCCAGCAGTTTACCTGGGACAGGGCGGAACGAGCAGTACTTC. Translating gives CASSLPGTGRNEQYF. Full variable domain (remainder filled in from reference TRBV28 and TRBJ2-7): DVKVTQSSRYLVKRTGEKVFLECVQDMDHENMFWYRQDPGLGLRLIYFSYDVKMKEKGDIPEGYSVSREKKERFSLILESASTNQTSMYLCASSLPGTGRNEQYFGPGTRLTVT.

This clone was detected a few times. The genes are TRBV5-1 and TRBJ2-7; D is unclear. From germline, CDR1 is SGHRS and CDR2 YFSETQ. This CDR3 region has 14 residues. Trimming cost V 4 bases and J 6 bases, with 17 bases left between them. CDR3 region: CASSRDTAGLEQYF. The CDR3 DNA sequence: TGCGCCAGCAGCCGTGACACCGCCGGCCTCGAGCAGTACTTC.

This clone occurred a few times. The rearrangement links TRBV6-6 to TRBJ2-7, with TRBD2 identical over 13 bases. Germline V gene data show CDR1 as MNHNY and CDR2 as SVGAGI (reference sequence). V lost 7 bases to trimming and J lost 2 bases; unmatched junction nucleotides: 2. CDR3 length: 14 residues. CDR3: CASKTSGRAYEQYF. The DNA for the CDR3 is TGTGCCAGCAAAACTAGCGGGAGGGCCTACGAGCAGTACTTC.

The chain recombines TRBV28 with TRBJ1-1; D unclear. The CDR3 has 16 residues. The germline CDR1 and CDR2 sequences are MDHEN and SYDVKM. The V and J ends lost 4 bases and 4 bases respectively, with 19 bases between them. Written as DNA, the CDR3 is TGTGCCAGCAGTTCCTATGCGAGGGCACGGGGCACTGAAGCTTTCTTT. This codes for CASSSYARARGTEAFF. Full variable domain (missing parts from reference TRBV28 and TRBJ1-1): DVKVTQSSRYLVKRTGEKVFLECVQDMDHENMFWYRQDPGLGLRLIYFSYDVKMKEKGDIPEGYSVSREKKERFSLILESASTNQTSMYLCASSSYARARGTEAFFGQGTRLTVV.

In this sample, this clone turned up a few times. The V call is TRBV5-1, the J call TRBJ1-5; 9 positions match TRBD1. Germline trimming cut 1 base from V and 6 bases from J; bases unmatched to any gene: 2. Germline V lookup: CDR1 SGHRS, CDR2 YFSETQ. The CDR3 consists of 14 residues. DNA for the CDR3: TGCGCCAGCAGCTTGATGGGACAGGGTCAGCCCCAGCATTTT. Translating gives CASSLMGQGQPQHF.

The chain links TRBV9 to TRBJ2-3, with D possibly being TRBD2 (6 bases). Trimming took off 3 bases at V and 4 bases at J, with 33 bases between the two ends. The germline gives CDR1 SGDLS, CDR2 YYNGEE. The CDR3 extends over 21 amino acids. The CDR3 sequence is CASSALGRIWADGGGADTQYF. CDR3 DNA sequence: TGTGCCAGCAGCGCCCTAGGGAGGATTTGGGCGGATGGGGGTGGCGCAGATACGCAGTATTTT.

V and J are TRBV18 and TRBJ2-7; the D gene is possibly TRBD1 (6 bases). V was shortened by 3 bases and J by 4 bases, with 13 bases between the two germline ends. This CDR3 spans 14 amino acids. Germline V gene sequence: CDR1 KGHSH, CDR2 LQKENI. In nucleotides, the CDR3 is TGTGCCAGCTCACCCAACAGGGCCACGTACGAGCAGTACTTC. As protein: CASSPNRATYEQYF.

The gene calls are TRBV4-3 and TRBJ2-7; TRBD1 matches at 8 bases. The V gene's germline CDR1 is LGHNA and CDR2 YSLEER. The CDR3 runs to 13 residues. The trim removed 4 bases at V and 5 bases at J, leaving 4 bases unmatched. The CDR3 DNA reads as TGCGCCAGCAGCCCTCGACAGGGGCACGAGCAGTACTTC. Its protein is CASSPRQGHEQYF.

The chain has TRBV2 and TRBJ1-1; 7 positions match TRBD1. After removal of 7 bases from V and 1 base from J, the junction contained 6 bases not matched to a gene. The CDR3 is 14 residues long. The germline CDR1 and CDR2 sequences are SNHLY and FYNNEI. The CDR3 sequence: CASTPGTANTEAFF. CDR3 DNA: TGTGCCAGCACTCCCGGGACAGCGAACACTGAAGCTTTCTTT.

The chain combines TRBV7-8 with TRBJ1-4; 7 bases fit TRBD1. Germline CDR1 SGHVS, CDR2 FQNEAQ. This CDR3 contains 16 residues. J was trimmed by 0 bases and V by 6 bases; bases with no gene match: 7. In nucleotides, the CDR3 is TGTGCCAGCAGAAGACAGGGAGGTACAACTAATGAAAAACTGTTTTTT. Translation gives CASRRQGGTTNEKLFF.

This clone was found once. The chain employs TRBV27 and TRBJ2-7; TRBD1 matches 7 bases. CDR3 size: 12 residues. Germline CDR1 and CDR2: MNHEY and SMNVEV (reference sequence). As DNA, the CDR3 is TGTGTCTCGGGACAGCCCTCCTACGAGCAGTACTTC. Translating gives CVSGQPSYEQYF.

This clone was counted only a few times. V gene TRBV2 combines with J gene TRBJ1-5, with 10 bases matching TRBD1. The germline V gene encodes CDR1 SNHLY and CDR2 FYNNEI. The CDR3 consists of 16 residues. V dropped 4 bases and J dropped 6; count of bases not matched to a gene: 9. The CDR3 sequence is CASSAIGQGVVQPQHF. CDR3 sequence (DNA): TGTGCCAGCAGTGCTATTGGACAGGGGGTGGTTCAGCCCCAGCATTTT.

V and J are TRBV28 and TRBJ1-1; D is undetermined. Trimming stripped 10 bases from V and 4 bases from J, with 13 bases between. This CDR3 contains 12 residues. CDR1 MDHEN and CDR2 SYDVKM come from the germline V gene. The CDR3 DNA sequence: TGTGCCACCCTGAGGGCAGGCACTGAAGCTTTCTTT. Its protein is CATLRAGTEAFF.

The rearrangement links TRBV2 to TRBJ2-4; 16 nucleotides align to TRBD2. The trim removed 6 bases at V and 15 bases at J, leaving 5 bases unmatched. The CDR3 loop spans 13 amino acids. Germline V CDR1 and CDR2: SNHLY, FYNNEI. The CDR3 loop is CASRGTSGGARYF. CDR3 nucleotide sequence: TGTGCCAGCAGGGGGACTAGCGGGGGGGCCCGGTACTTC.

This chain links TRBV7-9 with TRBJ1-1; D perhaps matches TRBD1 (5 bases). Trimming removed 0 bases at V and 1 base at J, with 9 bases between. CDR3 length: 15 residues. CDR1 is SEHNR and CDR2 is FQNEAQ in the germline V gene (reference sequence). The CDR3 region is CASSLAQGKNTEAFF. CDR3 DNA sequence: TGTGCCAGCAGCTTAGCCCAGGGAAAGAACACTGAAGCTTTCTTT. Full variable domain (rest looked up from reference TRBV7-9 and TRBJ1-1): DTGVSQNPRHKITKRGQNVTFRCDPISEHNRLYWYRQTLGQGPEFLTYFQNEAQLEKSRLLSDRFSAERPKGSFSTLEIQRTEQGDSAMYLCASSLAQGKNTEAFFGQGTRLTVV.

In its sample, this clone was seen a few times. The genes are TRBV10-3 and TRBJ2-7; 7 bases agree with TRBD2. Germline CDR1 is ENHRY and CDR2 is SYGVKD. The CDR3 is 14 amino acids. After removal of 5 bases from V and 0 bases from J, the junction contained 4 bases not matched to a gene. CDR3 residues: CAISLAESSYEQYF. DNA of the CDR3: TGTGCCATCAGTCTAGCGGAGAGCTCCTACGAGCAGTACTTC.

The V gene is TRBV5-4, the J gene TRBJ2-7; D unclear. The CDR3 totals 13 residues. Trimming took 0 bases from V and 2 from J, leaving 6 bases between them. CDR1 SGHNT and CDR2 YYREEE come from the germline V gene (reference sequence). The CDR3 reads CASSLDSTYEQYF. The DNA for the CDR3 is TGTGCCAGCAGCTTGGACAGTACCTACGAGCAGTACTTC. Variable domain in full (rest from reference TRBV5-4 and TRBJ2-7): ETGVTQSPTHLIKTRGQQVTLRCSSQSGHNTVSWYQQALGQGPQFIFQYYREEENGRGNFPPRFSGLQFPNYSSELNVNALELDDSALYLCASSLDSTYEQYFGPGTRLTVT.

V gene TRBV7-8 combines with J gene TRBJ1-1; D uncertain. The CDR3 runs to 19 residues. Germline CDR1 is SGHVS and CDR2 is FQNEAQ. Trimming removed 4 bases from V and 0 bases from J, with 24 bases in between. The CDR3 reads CASSSTPVLKRNMNTEAFF. Written as DNA, the CDR3 is TGTGCCAGCAGCTCAACCCCGGTCCTCAAGCGTAACATGAACACTGAAGCTTTCTTT.

The genes are TRBV9 and TRBJ2-1; 8 bases are a match to TRBD1. The CDR3 consists of 15 residues. Looked up from germline, CDR1 is SGDLS and CDR2 is YYNGEE. Trimming cost V 3 bases and J 5 bases; bases outside gene matches: 7. DNA for the CDR3: TGTGCCAGCAGCGGGACAGGGAACCCTAACAATGAGCAGTTCTTC. Translation gives CASSGTGNPNNEQFF.

V gene TRBV2 combines with J gene TRBJ1-5, with D possibly matching TRBD1 (5 bases). Germline V gives CDR1 SNHLY, CDR2 FYNNEI. V was cut by 8 bases and J by 2 bases, with 13 bases left in between. There are 14 residues in the CDR3. The CDR3 nucleotides are TGTGCCAGCGGGGAACAGGTGGGCAATCAGCCCCAGCATTTT. Its translation: CASGEQVGNQPQHF.

CDR3 in amino acids: CASSIKEGAYEQYF. CDR3 DNA: TGTGCCAGCAGTATCAAGGAAGGGGCCTACGAGCAGTACTTC. The chain recombines TRBV27 with TRBJ2-7, with D perhaps matching TRBD1 (5 bases). Trimming removed 5 bases from V and 2 bases from J, with 13 bases in between. The CDR3 spans 14 residues. Germline V gene data show CDR1 as MNHEY and CDR2 as SMNVEV (reference sequence).

The chain links TRBV15 to TRBJ2-1; TRBD1 aligns across 9 bases. Germline lookup yields CDR1 LNHNV and CDR2 YYDKDF (reference sequence). The CDR3 consists of 15 residues. Germline trimming cut 0 bases from V and 8 bases from J; bases unmatched to any gene: 5. The CDR3 sequence: CATSREGQGVYEQFF. The CDR3, as DNA: TGTGCCACCAGCAGAGAGGGACAGGGCGTCTATGAGCAGTTCTTC.

This clone turned up a few times. The CDR3 sequence: CASSAATNEKLFF. CDR3 nucleotides: TGTGCCAGCAGCGCCGCAACTAATGAAAAACTGTTTTTT. This chain joins TRBV9 and TRBJ1-4; D not resolved. The CDR3 is 13 residues long. V lost 3 bases to trimming and J lost 0 bases, with 3 bases between them. Germline CDR1 and CDR2: SGDLS and YYNGEE.

The chain uses TRBV9 and TRBJ2-7; tentative D call: TRBD1 (7 bases). V shed 0 bases and J shed 1 base, with 11 bases lying between them. The CDR3 is made up of 15 amino acids. Germline CDR1 SGDLS, CDR2 YYNGEE. In DNA, the CDR3 is TGTGCCAGCAGCGTAGATCCAGGGGGGTCCTACGAGCAGTACTTC. Its protein product is CASSVDPGGSYEQYF.

Turning to this clone: One junction end does not reproduce the germline sequence, and a read error may be involved. The rearrangement links TRBV7-9 to TRBJ2-7, with unresolved D. Germline V gene lookup returns CDR1 SEHNR and CDR2 FQNEAQ (reference sequence). CDR3 length: 15 residues. CDR3 sequence (DNA): TGTTCCAGCAGCTCACCGGGTCCCAGAACCTACGAGCAGTACTTC. It encodes CSSSSPGPRTYEQYF.

This clone showed up just once. V gene TRBV18 combines with J gene TRBJ1-1, with 12 bases identical to TRBD1. The CDR3 length is 17 residues. Germline values: CDR1 KGHSH, CDR2 LQKENI. The V segment lost 4 bases and the J segment 5 bases; nucleotides outside the gene matches: 11. CDR3 amino acids: CASSLGQGARGVTEAFF. In DNA form, the CDR3 reads TGTGCCAGCTCACTGGGACAGGGGGCAAGAGGTGTAACTGAAGCTTTCTTT.

In this sample, this clone turned up a few times. This chain uses TRBV10-3 with TRBJ1-2, with 10 positions matching TRBD1. From germline, CDR1 is ENHRY and CDR2 SYGVKD. The CDR3 is made up of 14 amino acids. V was pared by 6 bases and J by 3 bases, with 4 bases of the junction left unmatched. CDR3 loop: CAISEGTGDYGYTF. The CDR3 DNA follows: TGTGCCATCAGCGAGGGGACAGGGGACTATGGCTACACCTTC.

V and J are TRBV4-3 and TRBJ1-4, with 7 bases that match TRBD1. The CDR3 sequence is 13 residues long. Germline V lookup: CDR1 LGHNA, CDR2 YSLEER. With V trimmed by 6 bases and J by 6 bases, 4 bases remained unmatched. CDR3: CASRSRGHEKLFF. Here the CDR3 DNA reads TGCGCCAGCAGGTCAAGGGGGCATGAAAAACTGTTTTTT.

The gene calls are TRBV30 and TRBJ2-2, with 7 bases fitting TRBD2. This CDR3 region has 13 residues. Germline V CDR1 and CDR2: GTSNPN, SVGIG (reference sequence). The J segment lost 5 bases and the V segment lost 7 bases, leaving 7 bases of the junction unmatched. The CDR3 here is CALSGESTGELFF. The CDR3 region has the DNA TGTGCCTTGAGCGGGGAGAGTACCGGGGAGCTGTTTTTT.

CDR3 DNA sequence: TGTGCCAGCAGTTTTACGGGACAGAGACAAGAGACCCAGTACTTC. Its translation: CASSFTGQRQETQYF. The V call is TRBV28, the J call TRBJ2-5, with 7 nucleotides matching TRBD1. This CDR3 is built from 15 residues. The trim removed 3 bases at V and 2 bases at J, leaving 6 bases unmatched. Germline V lookup: CDR1 MDHEN, CDR2 SYDVKM.

The rearrangement links TRBV15 to TRBJ2-2; TRBD2 agrees at 7 bases. The CDR3 sequence is 14 residues long. In germline, CDR1 is LNHNV, CDR2 YYDKDF (reference sequence). V shed 4 bases and J 5 bases; nucleotides not matched to a gene: 4. The CDR3 sequence: CATSTGGTTGELFF. In DNA form, the CDR3 reads TGTGCCACCAGCACGGGAGGAACTACCGGGGAGCTGTTTTTT.

The V and J genes are TRBV15 and TRBJ2-5; D perhaps matches TRBD1 (6 bases). Germline assignment: CDR1 LNHNV and CDR2 YYDKDF (reference sequence). CDR3 length equals 15 residues. Trimming left V 3 bases short and J 5 bases short, with 16 bases between. The CDR3 DNA follows: TGTGCCACCAGCAGCTCCAGGGGACGGGTTGAGACCCAGTACTTC. Its translation: CATSSSRGRVETQYF.